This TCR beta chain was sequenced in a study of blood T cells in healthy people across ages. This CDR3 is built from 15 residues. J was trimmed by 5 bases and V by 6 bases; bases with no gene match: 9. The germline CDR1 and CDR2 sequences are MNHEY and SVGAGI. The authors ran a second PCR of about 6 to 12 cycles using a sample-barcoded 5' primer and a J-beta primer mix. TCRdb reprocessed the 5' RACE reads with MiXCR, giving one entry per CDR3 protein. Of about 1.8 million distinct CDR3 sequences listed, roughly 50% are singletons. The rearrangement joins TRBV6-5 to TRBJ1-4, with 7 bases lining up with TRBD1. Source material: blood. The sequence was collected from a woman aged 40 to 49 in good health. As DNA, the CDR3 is TGTGCCAGCAGGGAAGCCGGGACAGCGAATGAAAAACTGTTTTTT. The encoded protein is CASREAGTANEKLFF.